The clone carrying this T cell receptor (beta chain) appeared a few times. The record originates from a study of beta chain features in type 1 diabetes. All of the isolated RNA was reverse transcribed, so expressed TCRB transcripts were sequenced. TCRdb keeps only in-frame clones here, not all; method: immunoSEQ multiplex PCR. The top ten hold roughly 0.025% of the sample, which has about 900,000 clones, about a sixth seen once. Via CD45RO/CCR7/CD25/CD127/CD95/CD27, cells of the CD4+ naive, central memory, regulatory and stem cell-like memory subsets were sorted. Purity exceeded 95% in all sorted populations. This clonotype was obtained from a woman younger than 35 in good health. The specimen sequenced was naive CD4+ T cells from blood.

The CDR3 region is CASSITIGTGVYEQYF. CDR3 in DNA: TGTGCCAGTAGTATAACGATCGGAACAGGGGTCTACGAGCAGTACTTC. V is TRBV19 and J is TRBJ2-7, with TRBD1 matching 7 bases. Germline lookup yields CDR1 LNHDA and CDR2 SQIVND (reference sequence). J lost 3 bases, V lost 2 bases, and 10 bases had no gene match. The CDR3 sequence is 16 residues long. Complete variable domain (other parts from reference TRBV19 and TRBJ2-7): DGGITQSPKYLFRKEGQNVTLSCEQNLNHDAMYWYRQDPGQGLRLIYYSQIVNDFQKGDIAEGYSVSREKKESFPLTVTSAQKNPTAFYLCASSITIGTGVYEQYFGPGTRLTVT.